These 10 T cell receptor beta chains originate from one sample sequenced in a study of blood T cell repertoires in COVID-19. TCRdb keeps only in-frame clones here, not all; method: immunoSEQ multiplex PCR. The sample lists more than 200,000 clones, around 90% occurring once. The sequenced sample was PBMCs or T cells enriched from blood (not recorded which). The source is a woman in her 50s who had recovered from COVID-19.

The count of this clone is one. CDR3: CASSPQIDRGTEAFF. The CDR3, as DNA: TGTGCCAGCAGTCCACAAATAGACAGGGGTACTGAAGCTTTCTTT. The chain couples TRBV6-6 to TRBJ1-1; 8 bases agree with TRBD1. The CDR3 is 15 amino acids. V shed 5 bases, J shed 5 bases, and the junction held 10 bases outside the gene matches. Germline assignment: CDR1 MNHNY and CDR2 SVGAGI (reference sequence).

This sequence joins TRBV3-1 (or the pseudogene TRBV3-2) and TRBJ1-5; perhaps TRBD1 as D (5 bases). Germline CDR1 reads LGHDT; CDR2 reads YNNKEL (reference sequence). V dropped 1 base and J dropped 5 bases, with 12 bases sitting between them. The CDR3 runs to 15 residues. As DNA, the CDR3 is TGTGCCAGCAGCCAAGGTAGTTCGGGGGATCAGCCCCAGCATTTT. Protein: CASSQGSSGDQPQHF.

The CDR3 DNA is TGCAGTGCTAGTGTGGGGGGAGCTGGGGCCAACGTCCTGACTTTC. It encodes CSASVGGAGANVLTF. V usage is TRBV20-1 and J usage is TRBJ2-6; perhaps TRBD2 as D (6 bases). V was shortened by 3 bases and J by 2 bases, with 11 bases between the two germline ends. Germline CDR1 is DFQATT and CDR2 is SNEGSKA (reference sequence). The CDR3 covers 15 residues.

The chain combines TRBV5-1 with TRBJ2-7; TRBD2 agrees at 10 bases. Germline loops: CDR1 SGHRS, CDR2 YFSETQ. V dropped 1 base and J dropped 1; count of bases not matched to a gene: 2. This CDR3 spans 15 amino acids. CDR3 DNA sequence: TGCGCCAGCAGCTTGCAAGCGGGAGGGTCCTACGAGCAGTACTTC. The encoded protein is CASSLQAGGSYEQYF.

The chain recombines TRBV5-1 with TRBJ2-2; possible D gene TRBD1, 5 bases. Trimming removed 3 bases at V and 4 bases at J, with 16 bases between. The CDR3 is made up of 16 amino acids. Per germline, CDR1 SGHRS and CDR2 YFSETQ. The CDR3 region is CASSSTGAFITGELFF. CDR3 DNA: TGCGCCAGCAGCTCCACTGGGGCATTTATCACCGGGGAGCTGTTTTTT.

This chain joins TRBV6-1 and TRBJ2-1; D gene uncertain. The ends were cut back, 1 base at V and 8 bases at J, with 6 bases in the middle. There are 12 residues in the CDR3. From germline, CDR1 is MNHNS and CDR2 SASEGT. CDR3 region: CASSEGWHEQFF. The DNA for the CDR3 is TGTGCCAGCAGTGAAGGGTGGCATGAGCAGTTCTTC.

The chain is built from TRBV5-6 and TRBJ2-1, with TRBD2 matching 7 bases. J was trimmed by 4 bases and V by 1 base; bases with no gene match: 8. There are 16 residues in the CDR3. Germline CDR1 and CDR2: SGHDT and YYEEEE. CDR3 residues: CASSLFGSSGYNEQFF. CDR3 nucleotides: TGTGCCAGCAGCTTGTTCGGGTCTAGCGGTTACAATGAGCAGTTCTTC.

The rearrangement uses TRBV5-4 and TRBJ2-7, with 9 positions matching TRBD2. The CDR3 has 15 amino acids. V was clipped by 0 bases and J by 6 bases; unmatched bases: 7. CDR1 and CDR2 (germline): SGHNT, YYREEE (reference sequence). The CDR3 DNA is TGTGCCAGCAGCTTGGCAGCTAGCGGGAAGGGCGAGCAGTACTTC. The encoded protein is CASSLAASGKGEQYF.

The sample holds one count of this clone. The chain uses TRBV4-1 and TRBJ1-4; TRBD1 is a possible D gene (5 bases). CDR1 and CDR2 from the germline V gene are MGHRA and YSYEKL. The CDR3 length is 15 residues. V was clipped by 4 bases and J by 8 bases, with 17 bases between them. The CDR3 DNA follows: TGCGCCAGCAGCCCCCGGTTAAGGGGAGGAGAAAAACTGTTTTTT. Encoded protein: CASSPRLRGGEKLFF.

The chain joins TRBV28 to TRBJ2-7, with D possibly TRBD1 on 6 matching bases. The germline V gene has CDR1 MDHEN and CDR2 SYDVKM. CDR3 length equals 14 residues. The V end was cut by 4 bases, the J end by 3 bases, with 13 bases between. The CDR3: CASSSRGLNYEQYF. The CDR3, as DNA: TGTGCCAGCAGTTCCAGGGGCCTAAACTACGAGCAGTACTTC.